Presented here are 18 T cell receptor beta chains from one specimen sequenced in a study of blood T cell repertoires in COVID-19. Generated by immunoSEQ multiplex PCR, the TCRdb table keeps only in-frame clones and is missing some. The sample holds fewer than 200,000 clones; approximately 90% are singletons and the top ten take approximately 12%. Sequenced sample: peripheral blood. The origin of the receptors is a woman aged 65 to 85 with COVID-19, enrolled during active disease.

This rearrangement joins TRBV7-2 to TRBJ2-5; the D gene is possibly TRBD2 (7 bases). V lost 4 bases and J lost 4, with 19 bases in between. CDR3 length: 16 amino acids. Germline CDR1 reads SGHTA; CDR2 reads FQGNSA. Here the CDR3 DNA reads TGTGCCAGCAGCTATCTAGGGGGGGCTGTGGGAGAGACCCAGTACTTC. Its translation: CASSYLGGAVGETQYF.

The chain has TRBV11-2 and TRBJ2-2; TRBD2 might be the D (5 bases). There are 15 residues in the CDR3. Germline V CDR1 and CDR2: SGHAT, FQNNGV. Trimming stripped 1 base from V and 4 bases from J, with 10 bases between. The CDR3 DNA is TGTGCCAGCAGCTTAGGGACTCGAACCACCGGGGAGCTGTTTTTT. This encodes CASSLGTRTTGELFF.

The chain recombines TRBV5-6 with TRBJ2-7; 10 nucleotides line up with TRBD2. The CDR3 runs 16 residues. Per germline, CDR1 SGHDT and CDR2 YYEEEE. Trimming at V came to 0 bases and at J to 7 bases, leaving 10 bases not matched to a gene. CDR3 coding DNA: TGTGCCAGCAGCTTGGCTCTAGCGGGAGCATATCGGGAGCAGTACTTC. Translated, it gives CASSLALAGAYREQYF.

This clone was seen only a few times. The chain has TRBV5-5 and TRBJ1-6; possible D gene TRBD1, 6 bases. The CDR3 length is 15 residues. The ends were cut back, 2 bases at V and 6 bases at J, with 12 bases in the middle. Looked up from germline, CDR1 is SGHKS and CDR2 is YYEKEE (reference sequence). The CDR3 protein is CASSFRQESNSPLHF. Written as DNA, the CDR3 is TGTGCCAGCAGCTTCAGACAGGAAAGTAATTCACCCCTCCACTTT.

CDR3 in amino acids: CASRANTEAFF. The DNA for the CDR3 is TGTGCCAGTAGGGCGAACACTGAAGCTTTCTTT. The chain uses TRBV19 and TRBJ1-1; D unclear. The CDR3 totals 11 residues. Trimming pared 6 bases from V and 1 base from J, leaving 3 bases between. Germline V CDR1 and CDR2: LNHDA, SQIVND (reference sequence).

Concerning this clone: Other DNA variants within this sample encode the same CDR3. The chain couples TRBV4-1 to TRBJ1-5; D unclear. Trimming pared 1 base from V and 1 base from J, leaving 5 bases between. The CDR3 is 14 residues long. Germline V lookup: CDR1 MGHRA, CDR2 YSYEKL. The CDR3 DNA sequence: TGCGCCAGCAGCCAAGCACGGAGCAATCAGCCCCAGCATTTT. The encoded protein is CASSQARSNQPQHF.

This clone occurred once. This chain links TRBV5-4 with TRBJ2-1; 11 bases match TRBD2. The CDR3 runs to 16 residues. J gave up 7 bases and V 4 bases, and 10 bases lay outside the gene matches. Germline lookup yields CDR1 SGHNT and CDR2 YYREEE (reference sequence). The CDR3, as DNA: TGTGCCAGCAGCCTCCGATCTAGCGGGAGGTCGAATGAGCAGTTCTTC. Translating it yields CASSLRSSGRSNEQFF.

This chain links TRBV28 with TRBJ2-5; 10 bases are shared with TRBD2. The CDR3 is 18 residues long. V lost 5 bases, J lost 5 bases, and 17 bases stayed unmatched. Germline loops: CDR1 MDHEN, CDR2 SYDVKM. The CDR3 region has the DNA TGTGCCAGCAGTGGACCGGGACTAGCGCCGCTACCTTCTGAGACCCAGTACTTC. It codes for CASSGPGLAPLPSETQYF.

The chain recombines TRBV2 with TRBJ1-2; TRBD1 aligns across 9 bases. This CDR3 comprises 16 residues. With V trimmed by 6 bases and J by 2 bases, 10 bases remained unmatched. CDR1 is SNHLY and CDR2 is FYNNEI in the germline V gene. The CDR3 sequence: CASSASEGQGNYGYTF. The CDR3 DNA reads as TGTGCCAGCAGCGCTAGCGAGGGACAGGGCAACTATGGCTACACCTTC.

The V call is TRBV3-1 (or the pseudogene TRBV3-2), the J call TRBJ2-1; 7 nucleotides match TRBD2. J lost 4 bases, V lost 5 bases, and 5 bases had no gene match. Germline V gene data show CDR1 as LGHDT and CDR2 as YNNKEL (reference sequence). This CDR3 has 14 residues. CDR3 region: CASSTSGLYNEQFF. CDR3 bases: TGTGCCAGCAGCACTTCGGGACTATACAATGAGCAGTTCTTC.

This chain links TRBV6-4 with TRBJ1-5, with 9 bases identical to TRBD1. This CDR3 contains 16 residues. Germline V gene data show CDR1 as MRHNA and CDR2 as SNTAGT. Unmatched junction bases numbered 13, after V lost 6 bases and J lost 7 bases. The CDR3 region has the DNA TGTGCCAGCAGAGAAAAGGACCGGGACAGGGACCAGCCCCAGCATTTT. This sequence encodes CASREKDRDRDQPQHF.

The V gene is TRBV27, the J gene TRBJ1-6; 7 bases match TRBD1. Germline CDR1 and CDR2: MNHEY and SMNVEV (reference sequence). The CDR3 totals 16 residues. Losses at the gene ends were 5 bases for V and 3 bases for J; bases not matched to a gene: 7. The CDR3 region is CASSVDRAFYNSPLHF. CDR3 nucleotides: TGTGCCAGCAGTGTCGACAGGGCCTTCTATAATTCACCCCTCCACTTT.

The rearrangement uses TRBV28 and TRBJ1-2, with a tentative D call TRBD1 (5 bases). V shed 6 bases and J shed 1 base, with 15 bases lying between them. This CDR3 has 15 amino acids. CDR1 and CDR2 (germline): MDHEN, SYDVKM. The CDR3 sequence: CASRPAGGFNYGYTF. DNA of the CDR3: TGTGCCAGCAGGCCGGCGGGGGGTTTTAACTATGGCTACACCTTC.

The J gene is TRBJ1-5, the V gene TRBV2; no definite D call. This CDR3 contains 12 residues. In germline, CDR1 is SNHLY, CDR2 FYNNEI. V was trimmed by 6 bases and J by 1 base, leaving 4 bases between them. Written as DNA, the CDR3 is TGTGCCAGCAGGGGCAGCAATCAGCCCCAGCATTTT. Translation gives CASRGSNQPQHF.

The rearrangement uses TRBV6-5 and TRBJ1-2, with TRBD1 identical over 10 bases. The length of the CDR3 is 14 residues. J lost 2 bases, V lost 6 bases, and 3 bases had no gene match. Germline loops: CDR1 MNHEY, CDR2 SVGAGI. The CDR3 spells CASRDRGRNYGYTF. For the CDR3, the DNA is TGTGCCAGCAGAGACAGGGGGCGCAACTATGGCTACACCTTC.

The rearrangement joins TRBV27 to TRBJ2-1, with D possibly TRBD2 on 5 matching bases. Germline V gives CDR1 MNHEY, CDR2 SMNVEV (reference sequence). This CDR3 has 13 amino acids. The V end was cut by 4 bases, the J end by 9 bases, with 13 bases between. Written as DNA, the CDR3 is TGTGCCAGCAGTTCCGGGATAGCCGGTGAGCAGTTCTTC. Its protein is CASSSGIAGEQFF.

The chain links TRBV11-3 to TRBJ2-3, with TRBD2 identical over 7 bases. J lost 4 bases, V lost 1 base, and 5 bases had no gene match. Germline V lookup: CDR1 SGHNT, CDR2 YENEEA. The CDR3 consists of 15 residues. CDR3 sequence (DNA): TGTGCCAGCAGCTTAGCCAGCGGGACTTCAGATACGCAGTATTTT. Protein sequence: CASSLASGTSDTQYF.

The chain is built from TRBV28 and TRBJ1-1, with 9 bases identical to TRBD1. The CDR3 totals 15 residues. With V trimmed by 7 bases and J by 8 bases, 14 bases remained unmatched. Germline CDR1 reads MDHEN; CDR2 reads SYDVKM. CDR3: CASTTGGQRGAEAFF. CDR3 sequence (DNA): TGTGCCAGCACTACAGGGGGCCAGCGGGGGGCCGAAGCTTTCTTT.